The T cell receptor (beta chain) under discussion was sequenced for a study of blood T cell repertoires in COVID-19. Study information: Acute-phase and convalescent COVID-19 samples originated in the United States, Italy and Spain. PBMCs, B-cell-depleted T cells, or T cells were the source of the cDNA or gDNA that made up the material.

As processed by the authors: Using reference gene primer amplification, nucleated cell counts were estimated. Repertoires were generated with immunoSEQ multiplex PCR, while TCRdb's copy carries only in-frame clones and drops some. Clonal size and the V and J genes are those of that table, whereas D and trimming came from the DNA. The table has 200,000 to 250,000 clones, 87% seen once; the top ten hold about an eighth. The CDR3 totals 15 residues. Trimming removed 10 bases at V and 8 bases at J, with 26 bases between. Germline loops: CDR1 LNHDA, CDR2 SQIVND (reference sequence). This clone was seen a single time.

The clonotype originates from a woman under 30 who had recovered from COVID-19. This chain connects TRBV19 to TRBJ1-2; the D gene is possibly TRBD1 (5 bases). Sequencing input: peripheral blood. The DNA for the CDR3 is TGTGCCACCGACGGGGGGAAGTTAAGGGATAAAGGCTACACCTTC. Translation: CATDGGKLRDKGYTF.